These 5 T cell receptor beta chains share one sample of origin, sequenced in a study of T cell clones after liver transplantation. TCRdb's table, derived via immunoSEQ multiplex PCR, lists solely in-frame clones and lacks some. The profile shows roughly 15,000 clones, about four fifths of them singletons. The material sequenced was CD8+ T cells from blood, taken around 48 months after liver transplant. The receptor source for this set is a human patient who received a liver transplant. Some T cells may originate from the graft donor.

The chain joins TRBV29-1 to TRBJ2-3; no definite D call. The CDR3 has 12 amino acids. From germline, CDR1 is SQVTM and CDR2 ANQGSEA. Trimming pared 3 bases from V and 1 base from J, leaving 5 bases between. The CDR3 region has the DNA TGCAGCGTTGATGGGGGCACAGATACGCAGTATTTT. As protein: CSVDGGTDTQYF.

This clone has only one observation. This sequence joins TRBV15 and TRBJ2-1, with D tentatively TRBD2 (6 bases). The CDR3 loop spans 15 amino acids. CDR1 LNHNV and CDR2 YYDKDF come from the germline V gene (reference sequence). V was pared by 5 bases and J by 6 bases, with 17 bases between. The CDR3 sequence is CATSPGRGGGNEQFF. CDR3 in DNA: TGTGCCACCAGCCCCGGTCGGGGAGGAGGCAATGAGCAGTTCTTC.

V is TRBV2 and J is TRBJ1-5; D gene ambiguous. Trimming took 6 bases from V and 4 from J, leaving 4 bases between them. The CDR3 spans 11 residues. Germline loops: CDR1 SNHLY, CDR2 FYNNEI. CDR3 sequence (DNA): TGTGCCAGCAGCCTAAATCAGCCCCAGCATTTT. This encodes CASSLNQPQHF. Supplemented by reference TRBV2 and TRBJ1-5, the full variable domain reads EPEVTQTPSHQVTQMGQEVILRCVPISNHLYFYWYRQILGQKVEFLVSFYNNEISEKSEIFDDQFSVERPDGSNFTLKIRSTKLEDSAMYFCASSLNQPQHFGDGTRLSIL.

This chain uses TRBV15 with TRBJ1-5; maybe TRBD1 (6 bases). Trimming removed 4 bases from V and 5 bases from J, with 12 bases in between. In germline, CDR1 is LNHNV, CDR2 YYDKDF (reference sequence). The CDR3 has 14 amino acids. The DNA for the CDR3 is TGTGCCACCAGCATTACAGGGCCCCATCAGCCCCAGCATTTT. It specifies CATSITGPHQPQHF.

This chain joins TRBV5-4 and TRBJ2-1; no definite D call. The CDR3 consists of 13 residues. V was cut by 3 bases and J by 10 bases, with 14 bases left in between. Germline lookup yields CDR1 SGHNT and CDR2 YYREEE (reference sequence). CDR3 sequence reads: CASSSPSLEEQFF. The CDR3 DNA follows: TGTGCCAGCAGCTCACCCTCCCTAGAGGAGCAGTTCTTC. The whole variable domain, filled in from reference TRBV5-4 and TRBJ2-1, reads ETGVTQSPTHLIKTRGQQVTLRCSSQSGHNTVSWYQQALGQGPQFIFQYYREEENGRGNFPPRFSGLQFPNYSSELNVNALELDDSALYLCASSSPSLEEQFFGPGTRLTVL.